This record concerns one T cell receptor beta chain sequence. These data come from a study of blood T cell repertoires in COVID-19. Study information: Both acute and convalescent COVID-19 samples were obtained from the United States, Italy and Spain. From T cells, B-cell-depleted T cells, or PBMCs came the material, which was cDNA or gDNA.

Per the original data handling: Reference gene primer amplification gave estimated nucleated cell counts. Sequencing used immunoSEQ multiplex PCR; TCRdb keeps in-frame clones, though not all of them. Clone size and V and J calls were adopted from that table, with D and trimming inferred from the DNA. The sample yields 200,000 or so clones, around 84% seen once. Those enrolled in Seattle joined during active infection and were followed longitudinally afterward. Trimming at V came to 1 base and at J to 9 bases, leaving 10 bases not matched to a gene. CDR3 size: 16 residues. Germline V CDR1 and CDR2: KGHDR, SFDVKD.

V usage is TRBV24-1 and J usage is TRBJ2-3; 9 positions agree with TRBD1. The receptor was derived from an elderly woman with COVID-19, enrolled during active disease. The source material was peripheral blood. CDR3 protein: CATSDLGDREAGTQYF. The DNA for the CDR3 is TGTGCCACCAGTGATTTAGGGGACAGGGAGGCAGGAACGCAGTATTTT.